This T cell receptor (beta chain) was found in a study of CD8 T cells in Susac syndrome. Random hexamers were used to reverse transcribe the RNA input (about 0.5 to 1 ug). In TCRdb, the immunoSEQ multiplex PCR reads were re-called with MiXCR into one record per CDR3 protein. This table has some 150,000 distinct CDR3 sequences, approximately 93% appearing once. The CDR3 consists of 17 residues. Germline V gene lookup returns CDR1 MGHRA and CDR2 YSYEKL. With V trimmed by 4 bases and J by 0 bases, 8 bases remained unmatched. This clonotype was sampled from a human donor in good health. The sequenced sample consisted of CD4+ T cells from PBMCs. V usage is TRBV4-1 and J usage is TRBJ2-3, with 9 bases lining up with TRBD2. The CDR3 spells CASSLRGSGGSTDTQYF. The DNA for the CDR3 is TGCGCCAGCAGCCTGAGGGGTAGCGGGGGTAGCACAGATACGCAGTATTTT.